These 14 T cell receptor beta chains came from one sample sequenced in a study of blood T cell repertoires in COVID-19. Clones were sequenced by immunoSEQ multiplex PCR, and TCRdb holds only the in-frame ones, with some missing. The sample carries around 400,000 clones, 87% recorded once. The specimen was peripheral blood. The origin of the receptors is a woman aged 60-70 years with COVID-19, enrolled during active disease.

This clone showed up just a few times. The J gene is TRBJ2-2, the V gene TRBV5-1; 8 bases fit TRBD1. This CDR3 contains 15 residues. Trimming cost V 4 bases and J 1 base; bases outside gene matches: 3. CDR1 SGHRS and CDR2 YFSETQ come from the germline V gene. CDR3 nucleotide sequence: TGCGCCAGCAGCACCGGGACAGGGAACACCGGGGAGCTGTTTTTT. Its translation: CASSTGTGNTGELFF.

The count of this clone is one. The chain links TRBV19 to TRBJ2-7; D gene unclear. Trimming left V 0 bases short and J 5 bases short, with 14 bases between. Germline-derived CDR1 and CDR2 are LNHDA and SQIVND (reference sequence). The CDR3 length is 15 residues. The CDR3 nucleotides read TGTGCCAGTAGTATAGAGGTGGGCCTAATCCACGAGCAGTACTTC. This codes for CASSIEVGLIHEQYF.

The chain links TRBV5-4 to TRBJ2-1; perhaps TRBD2 as D (5 bases). This CDR3 region has 15 residues. Looked up from germline, CDR1 is SGHNT and CDR2 is YYREEE (reference sequence). V lost 4 bases and J lost 6, with 17 bases in between. In DNA, the CDR3 is TGTGCCAGCAGCCTTTCCAAACTAGTTACCAATGAGCAGTTCTTC. Translating gives CASSLSKLVTNEQFF.

The V and J genes are TRBV12-5 and TRBJ2-5, with D possibly TRBD2 on 5 matching bases. Germline V CDR1 and CDR2: LGHNT, FRNRAP. Trimming shortened V by 8 bases and J by 0 bases, and 10 bases separated the two germline ends. The CDR3 totals 13 residues. The CDR3 DNA sequence: TGTGCTAGTCAAAGCGGACACCAAGAGACCCAGTACTTC. Its translation: CASQSGHQETQYF. Complete variable domain (other parts from reference TRBV12-5 and TRBJ2-5): DARVTQTPRHKVTEMGQEVTMRCQPILGHNTVFWYRQTMMQGLELLAYFRNRAPLDDSGMPKDRFSAEMPDATLATLKIQPSEPRDSAVYFCASQSGHQETQYFGPGTRLLVL.

The rearrangement joins TRBV19 to TRBJ2-7, with 10 bases lining up with TRBD1. Per germline, CDR1 LNHDA and CDR2 SQIVND (reference sequence). This CDR3 spans 15 amino acids. Trimming took 4 bases from V and 3 from J; bases not matched to a gene: 6. The CDR3 loop is CASSTSTGGNYEQYF. CDR3 DNA: TGTGCCAGTAGTACCTCGACAGGGGGCAACTACGAGCAGTACTTC.

This sequence joins TRBV5-5 and TRBJ1-1, with D unresolved. Per germline, CDR1 SGHKS and CDR2 YYEKEE (reference sequence). Trimming cost V 1 base and J 4 bases, with 5 bases left between them. CDR3 length: 12 amino acids. CDR3 protein: CASSLTLTEAFF. For the CDR3, the DNA is TGTGCCAGCAGCTTGACTCTCACTGAAGCTTTCTTT.

The chain joins TRBV28 to TRBJ1-5; D remains unclear. Germline CDR1 reads MDHEN; CDR2 reads SYDVKM. The ends were cut back, 7 bases at V and 1 base at J, with 14 bases in the middle. There are 15 residues in the CDR3. CDR3 nucleotides: TGTGCCAGCAACCCCGGAGGCGCGAGCAATCAGCCCCAGCATTTT. As protein: CASNPGGASNQPQHF.

The chain carries TRBV7-2 and TRBJ1-2; 7 nucleotides match TRBD1. The CDR3 loop spans 13 amino acids. Germline V lookup: CDR1 SGHTA, CDR2 FQGNSA. The junction had 5 bases not matched to a gene; V was cut back by 2 bases and J by 8 bases. The CDR3 region has the DNA TGTGCCAGCAGCTTAAGAGACAGGGAAGGCTACACCTTC. Translated: CASSLRDREGYTF.

The CDR3 is CASSVGVIGGGALETQYF. In nucleotides, the CDR3 is TGTGCCAGCAGCGTAGGGGTTATCGGCGGGGGTGCCTTAGAGACCCAGTACTTC. The chain has TRBV9 and TRBJ2-5; 7 bases match TRBD2. CDR1 is SGDLS and CDR2 is YYNGEE in the germline V gene. With V trimmed by 0 bases and J by 4 bases, 15 bases remained unmatched. The CDR3 totals 18 residues. The whole variable domain, filled in from reference TRBV9 and TRBJ2-5, reads DSGVTQTPKHLITATGQRVTLRCSPRSGDLSVYWYQQSLDQGLQFLIQYYNGEERAKGNILERFSAQQFPDLHSELNLSSLELGDSALYFCASSVGVIGGGALETQYFGPGTRLLVL.

The V gene is TRBV2, the J gene TRBJ2-1, with D possibly being TRBD2 (5 bases). Trimming took off 6 bases at V and 0 bases at J, with 15 bases between the two ends. Germline V CDR1 and CDR2: SNHLY, FYNNEI. The CDR3 loop spans 16 amino acids. DNA for the CDR3: TGTGCCAGCAGGGGAGCAGTTTGGAGCTCCTACAATGAGCAGTTCTTC. Its translation: CASRGAVWSSYNEQFF.

Turning to this clone: This sample also contains other DNA sequences that code for the same CDR3. The chain carries TRBV6-5 and TRBJ1-1; D gene uncertain. V dropped 8 bases and J dropped 2 bases, with 6 bases sitting between them. The germline V gene has CDR1 MNHEY and CDR2 SVGAGI. The CDR3 consists of 11 residues. CDR3 DNA: TGTGCCAGCCAGTCAAACACTGAAGCTTTCTTT. This gives the protein CASQSNTEAFF.

This chain links TRBV23-1 with TRBJ2-1, with D hard to call. TRBV23-1 is noted as an ORF with a role that remains uncertain. V shed 2 bases and J shed 0 bases, with 11 bases lying between them. The CDR3 is made up of 16 amino acids. The DNA of the CDR3 is TGCGCCAGCAGTCAACCAAGCTCAAGCTCCTACAATGAGCAGTTCTTC. Protein product: CASSQPSSSSYNEQFF.

The chain recombines TRBV19 with TRBJ1-5, with TRBD1 as a possible D gene (5 bases). This CDR3 has 16 residues. Trimming stripped 4 bases from V and 3 bases from J, with 16 bases between. Germline V gives CDR1 LNHDA, CDR2 SQIVND (reference sequence). The CDR3 sequence: CASSNPGQALNQPQHF. The CDR3 DNA follows: TGTGCCAGTAGTAACCCCGGACAAGCTCTCAATCAGCCCCAGCATTTT.

This chain links TRBV5-1 with TRBJ2-3; 11 bases match TRBD2. Germline loops: CDR1 SGHRS, CDR2 YFSETQ. The CDR3 contains 17 residues. Trimming at V came to 2 bases and at J to 2 bases, leaving 7 bases not matched to a gene. The CDR3 sequence is CASSFAISGGDTDTQYF. DNA for the CDR3: TGCGCCAGCAGCTTTGCGATTAGCGGGGGGGACACAGATACGCAGTATTTT.